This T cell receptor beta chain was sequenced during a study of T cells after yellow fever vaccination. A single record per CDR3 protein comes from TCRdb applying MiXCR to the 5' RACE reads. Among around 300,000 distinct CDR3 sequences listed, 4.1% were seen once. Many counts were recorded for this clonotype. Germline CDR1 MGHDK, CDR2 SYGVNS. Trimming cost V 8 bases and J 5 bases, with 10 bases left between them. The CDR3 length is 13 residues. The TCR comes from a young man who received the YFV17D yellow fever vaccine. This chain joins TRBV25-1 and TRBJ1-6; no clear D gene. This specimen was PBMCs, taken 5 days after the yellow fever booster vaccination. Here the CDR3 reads CASSYTDNSPLHF. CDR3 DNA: TGTGCCAGCTCCTACACGGATAATTCACCCCTCCACTTT.